This entry lists 15 T cell receptor beta chains sequenced from one sample in a study of PD-1 blockade in classical Hodgkin lymphoma. Profiled with immunoSEQ multiplex PCR; TCRdb holds only in-frame clones, not every one. The sample shows approximately 100,000 clones, 75% to 85% of them seen only once. Time point specified: cycle 4 day 1 (C4D1), after more than five weeks of nivolumab. There was relapse after autologous stem cell transplantation in every patient, and there was variation in brentuximab vedotin exposure. The source was peripheral blood mononuclear cells (PBMCs), collected before the fourth cycle of nivolumab. These receptors all come from a human donor with classical Hodgkin lymphoma.

The chain links TRBV4-3 to TRBJ2-3; D possibly corresponds to TRBD1 (5 bases). V gave up 2 bases and J gave up 3 bases, with 15 bases separating them. The CDR3 consists of 16 residues. CDR1 and CDR2 (germline): LGHNA, YSLEER. The CDR3 loop is CASSQYDLGATDTQYF. The CDR3 nucleotides are TGCGCCAGCAGCCAATACGACTTAGGGGCTACAGATACGCAGTATTTT.

This rearrangement joins TRBV2 to TRBJ2-1; tentatively, D is TRBD2 (6 bases). CDR1 and CDR2 from the germline V gene are SNHLY and FYNNEI. V lost 4 bases to trimming and J lost 15 bases, with 13 bases between them. There are 11 residues in the CDR3. CDR3 sequence: CASSVLGEAFF. The DNA of the CDR3 is TGTGCCAGCAGTGTGCTAGGGGAGGCGTTCTTC.

This CDR3 reads CAWSVTTGGGWAFF. CDR3 DNA sequence: TGTGCCTGGAGTGTTACCACAGGGGGCGGGTGGGCTTTCTTT. The chain couples TRBV30 to TRBJ1-1, with 9 bases that match TRBD1. Trimming removed 0 bases from V and 11 bases from J; junction bases left unmatched: 10. In germline, CDR1 is GTSNPN, CDR2 SVGIG (reference sequence). The CDR3 spans 14 residues.

The chain links TRBV6-1 to TRBJ1-1; D might be TRBD1 (6 bases). V dropped 6 bases and J dropped 0 bases, with 14 bases sitting between them. The germline CDR1 and CDR2 sequences are MNHNS and SASEGT. The CDR3 has 15 residues. The CDR3 loop reads CASSDRRVLNTEAFF. CDR3 DNA: TGTGCCAGCAGCGACAGGAGGGTATTGAACACTGAAGCTTTCTTT.

The gene calls are TRBV14 and TRBJ2-1; weak D call: TRBD2 (6 bases). The V end lost 1 base, the J end lost 9 bases, and 13 bases lay between the germline ends. Germline CDR1 SGHDN, CDR2 FVKESK. The CDR3 consists of 14 residues. The CDR3 bases are TGTGCCAGCAGCCAAGTGGTGGGAGGTGGTGAGCAGTTCTTC. Amino acids: CASSQVVGGGEQFF.

The rearrangement links TRBV7-4 to TRBJ2-2; D is unresolved. Germline loops: CDR1 SGHVT, CDR2 SQSDAQ. CDR3 length: 18 residues. Trimming left V 5 bases short and J 2 bases short, with 21 bases between. CDR3 residues: CASSLSPPLPTNTGELFF. The CDR3 DNA reads TGTGCCAGCAGCCTAAGCCCTCCCCTTCCTACCAACACCGGGGAGCTGTTTTTT.

The chain couples TRBV19 to TRBJ2-2; 9 nucleotides line up with TRBD2. The CDR3 sequence is 16 residues long. CDR1 LNHDA and CDR2 SQIVND come from the germline V gene (reference sequence). The V gene end was trimmed by 3 bases and the J gene end by 6 bases; junction bases not matched to a gene: 8. The DNA for the CDR3 is TGTGCCAGTAGTATCGGAAGCGGGAGGTCGCCCGGGGAGCTGTTTTTT. Translation gives CASSIGSGRSPGELFF.

This rearrangement joins TRBV19 to TRBJ1-1; unclear D gene. Germline CDR1 is LNHDA and CDR2 is SQIVND (reference sequence). CDR3 length: 14 amino acids. Trimming removed 6 bases from V and 1 base from J, with 12 bases in between. CDR3 coding DNA: TGTGCCAGTAGGGATCGGGCAGGGAACACTGAAGCTTTCTTT. Its translation: CASRDRAGNTEAFF.

J is TRBJ2-7 and V is TRBV5-5; 9 bases match TRBD1. CDR3 length equals 13 residues. With V trimmed by 6 bases and J by 6 bases, 7 bases remained unmatched. Per the germline V gene, CDR1 is SGHKS and CDR2 is YYEKEE (reference sequence). The CDR3: CASNRDRAFEQYF. CDR3 coding DNA: TGTGCCAGCAACCGGGACAGGGCCTTCGAGCAGTACTTC.

V is TRBV7-9 and J is TRBJ1-1, with D possibly being TRBD1 (6 bases). The CDR3 totals 11 residues. V was clipped by 5 bases and J by 8 bases, with 9 bases between them. Germline lookup yields CDR1 SEHNR and CDR2 FQNEAQ (reference sequence). The CDR3 reads CASSGGAEAFF. The CDR3 DNA follows: TGTGCCAGCAGCGGGGGGGCCGAAGCTTTCTTT.

The genes are TRBV4-2 and TRBJ2-1, with 7 bases lining up with TRBD1. CDR1 and CDR2 (germline): LGHNA, YNFKEQ. Trimming removed 3 bases from V and 8 bases from J; junction bases left unmatched: 4. The CDR3 runs 13 residues. The DNA for the CDR3 is TGTGCCAGCAGCCACCGACAGGGCGATGAGCAGTTCTTC. Its protein is CASSHRQGDEQFF.

The genes are TRBV6-1 and TRBJ2-5; 9 bases match TRBD1. The CDR3 runs to 14 residues. Germline lookup yields CDR1 MNHNS and CDR2 SASEGT. V was clipped by 6 bases and J by 13 bases; unmatched bases: 15. Here the CDR3 DNA reads TGTGCCAGCAGCTCCGGGACAGGGCCCGGCGAGCGGTACTTC. Protein product: CASSSGTGPGERYF.

The chain uses TRBV21-1 and TRBJ1-5. TRBV21-1 is an annotated pseudogene. This CDR3 is 14 amino acids long. CDR3 nucleotides: TGTGCCACCGCGCGGGGCAGGCTCAATCAGCCCCAGCATTTT. This gives the protein CATARGRLNQPQHF.

V and J are TRBV5-1 and TRBJ1-1; 12 bases line up with TRBD1. After removal of 2 bases from V and 8 bases from J, the junction contained 7 bases not matched to a gene. The germline V gene encodes CDR1 SGHRS and CDR2 YFSETQ. The CDR3 covers 15 residues. The DNA of the CDR3 is TGCGCCAGCAGCTTCGCCGGGACAGGGGGCCTGGAAGCTTTCTTT. Protein: CASSFAGTGGLEAFF.

The rearrangement joins TRBV30 to TRBJ2-4, with D perhaps assigned TRBD1 or TRBD2 (5 bases each). The V gene lost 0 bases and the J gene lost 8 bases, with 14 bases spanning the gap. Per germline, CDR1 GTSNPN and CDR2 SVGIG (reference sequence). The CDR3 has 14 residues. In DNA form, the CDR3 reads TGTGCCTGGAGTGTACGACAGTTGGGGGACATTCAGTACTTC. It translates to CAWSVRQLGDIQYF. Complete variable domain (other parts from reference TRBV30 and TRBJ2-4): SQTIHQWPATLVQPVGSPLSLECTVEGTSNPNLYWYRQAAGRGLQLLFYSVGIGQISSEVPQNLSASRPQDRQFILSSKKLLLSDSGFYLCAWSVRQLGDIQYFGAGTRLSVL.